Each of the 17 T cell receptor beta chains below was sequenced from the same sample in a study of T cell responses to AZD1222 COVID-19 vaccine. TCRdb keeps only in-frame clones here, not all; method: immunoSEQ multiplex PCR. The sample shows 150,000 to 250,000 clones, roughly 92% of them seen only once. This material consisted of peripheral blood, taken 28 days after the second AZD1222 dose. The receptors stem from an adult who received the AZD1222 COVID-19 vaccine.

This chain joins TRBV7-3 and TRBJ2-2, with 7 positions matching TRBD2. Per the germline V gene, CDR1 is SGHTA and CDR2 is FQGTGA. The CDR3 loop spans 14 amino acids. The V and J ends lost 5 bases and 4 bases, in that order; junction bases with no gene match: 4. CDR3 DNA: TGTGCCAGCAGCCTGGGGGGGAGCACCGGGGAGCTGTTTTTT. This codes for CASSLGGSTGELFF.

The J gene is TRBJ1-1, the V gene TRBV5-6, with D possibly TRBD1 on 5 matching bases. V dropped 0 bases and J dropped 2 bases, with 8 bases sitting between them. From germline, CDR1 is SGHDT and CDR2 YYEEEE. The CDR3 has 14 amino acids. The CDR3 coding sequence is TGTGCCAGCAGCTTGGGGGGGAGAAACACTGAAGCTTTCTTT. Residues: CASSLGGRNTEAFF.

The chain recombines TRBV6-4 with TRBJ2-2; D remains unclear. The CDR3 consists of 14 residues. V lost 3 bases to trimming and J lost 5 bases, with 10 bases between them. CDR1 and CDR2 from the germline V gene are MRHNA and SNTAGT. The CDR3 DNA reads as TGTGCCAGCAGTGAGGCCGCAGAGACCGGGGAGCTGTTTTTT. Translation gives CASSEAAETGELFF.

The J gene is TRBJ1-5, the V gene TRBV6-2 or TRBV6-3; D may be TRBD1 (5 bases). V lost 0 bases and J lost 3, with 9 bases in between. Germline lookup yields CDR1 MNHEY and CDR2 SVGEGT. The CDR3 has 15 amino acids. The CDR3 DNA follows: TGTGCCAGCAGTTACTCCAGGGCCCTCAATCAGCCCCAGCATTTT. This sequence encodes CASSYSRALNQPQHF.

The chain's CDR3 is CASSWGRQNTEAFF. The CDR3 nucleotides are TGTGCCAGCAGTTGGGGTAGGCAGAACACTGAAGCTTTCTTT. The rearrangement uses TRBV6-5 and TRBJ1-1; D is uncertain. The ends were cut back, 4 bases at V and 1 base at J, with 10 bases in the middle. Germline-derived CDR1 and CDR2 are MNHEY and SVGAGI. The CDR3 consists of 14 residues.

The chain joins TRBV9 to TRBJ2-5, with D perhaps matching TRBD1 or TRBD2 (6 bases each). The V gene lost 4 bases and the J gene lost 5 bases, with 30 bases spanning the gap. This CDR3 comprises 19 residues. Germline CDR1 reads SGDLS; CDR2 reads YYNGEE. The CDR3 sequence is CASSHSQSGPGGTLETQYF. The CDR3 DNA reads TGTGCCAGCAGCCATTCACAGAGTGGTCCCGGGGGCACTCTGGAGACCCAGTACTTC.

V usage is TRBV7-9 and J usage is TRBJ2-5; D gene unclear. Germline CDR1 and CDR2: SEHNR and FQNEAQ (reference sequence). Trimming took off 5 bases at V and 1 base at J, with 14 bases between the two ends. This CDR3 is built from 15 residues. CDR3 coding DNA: TGTGCCAGCAGCCCCTTGTCGGCCTCCCAAGAGACCCAGTACTTC. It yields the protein CASSPLSASQETQYF.

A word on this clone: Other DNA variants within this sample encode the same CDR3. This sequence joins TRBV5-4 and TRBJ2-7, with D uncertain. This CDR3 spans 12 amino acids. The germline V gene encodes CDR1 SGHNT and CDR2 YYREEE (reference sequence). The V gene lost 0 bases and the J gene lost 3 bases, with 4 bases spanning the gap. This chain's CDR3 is CASSLDNYEQYF. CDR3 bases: TGTGCCAGCAGCTTGGATAACTACGAGCAGTACTTC.

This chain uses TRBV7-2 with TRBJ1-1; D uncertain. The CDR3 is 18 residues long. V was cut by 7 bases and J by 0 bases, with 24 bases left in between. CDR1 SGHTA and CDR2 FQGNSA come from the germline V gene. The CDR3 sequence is CASTNLLRPNRLNTEAFF. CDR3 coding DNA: TGTGCCAGCACAAACCTCTTACGACCCAACAGATTGAACACTGAAGCTTTCTTT.

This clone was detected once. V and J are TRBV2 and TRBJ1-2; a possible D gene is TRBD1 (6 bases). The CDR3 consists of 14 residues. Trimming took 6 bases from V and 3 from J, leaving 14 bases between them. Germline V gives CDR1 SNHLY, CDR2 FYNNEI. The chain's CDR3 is CASSKGVLDYGYTF. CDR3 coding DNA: TGTGCCAGCAGCAAGGGGGTTTTAGACTATGGCTACACCTTC.

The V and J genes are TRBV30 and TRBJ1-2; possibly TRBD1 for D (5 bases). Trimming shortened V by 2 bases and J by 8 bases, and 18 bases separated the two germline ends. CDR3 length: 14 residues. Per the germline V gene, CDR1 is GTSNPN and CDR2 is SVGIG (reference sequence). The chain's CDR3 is CAWSPEGLKGGYTF. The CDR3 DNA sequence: TGTGCCTGGAGTCCCGAGGGGCTCAAAGGCGGCTACACCTTC.

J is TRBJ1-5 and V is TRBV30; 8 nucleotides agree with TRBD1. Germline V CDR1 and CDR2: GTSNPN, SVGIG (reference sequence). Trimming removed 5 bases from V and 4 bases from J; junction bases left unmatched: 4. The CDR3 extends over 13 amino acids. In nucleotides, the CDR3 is TGTGCCTGGGCAGGGGGCCTTAATCAGCCCCAGCATTTT. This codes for CAWAGGLNQPQHF.

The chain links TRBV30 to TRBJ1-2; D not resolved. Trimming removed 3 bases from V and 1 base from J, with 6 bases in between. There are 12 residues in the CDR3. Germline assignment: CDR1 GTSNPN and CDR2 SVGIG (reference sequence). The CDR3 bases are TGTGCCTGGAGGGCCATTAACTATGGCTACACCTTC. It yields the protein CAWRAINYGYTF.

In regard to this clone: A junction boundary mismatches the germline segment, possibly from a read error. The CDR3 reads CAWSVQGLAKTGELFF. In DNA form, the CDR3 reads TGTGCCTGGAGTGTACAGGGACTAGCGAAAACCGGGGAGCTGTTTTTT. J is TRBJ2-2 and V is TRBV30; 10 nucleotides agree with TRBD2. This CDR3 contains 16 residues. Looked up from germline, CDR1 is GTSNPN and CDR2 is SVGIG (reference sequence).

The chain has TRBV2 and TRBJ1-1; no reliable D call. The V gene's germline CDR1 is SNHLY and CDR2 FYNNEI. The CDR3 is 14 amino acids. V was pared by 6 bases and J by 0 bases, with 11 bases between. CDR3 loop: CASRETFMNTEAFF. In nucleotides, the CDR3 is TGTGCCAGCAGAGAGACGTTCATGAACACTGAAGCTTTCTTT.

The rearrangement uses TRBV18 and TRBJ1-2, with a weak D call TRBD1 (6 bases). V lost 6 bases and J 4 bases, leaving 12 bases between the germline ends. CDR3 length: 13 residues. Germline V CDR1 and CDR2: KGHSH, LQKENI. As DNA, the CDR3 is TGTGCCAGCTCCCCGGACAGCCGCTATGGCTACACCTTC. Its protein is CASSPDSRYGYTF.

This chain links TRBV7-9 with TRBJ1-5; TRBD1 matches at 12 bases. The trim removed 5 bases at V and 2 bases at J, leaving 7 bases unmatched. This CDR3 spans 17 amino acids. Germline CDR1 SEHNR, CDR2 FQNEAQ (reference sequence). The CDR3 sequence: CASSITGTGGRNQPQHF. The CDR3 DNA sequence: TGTGCCAGCAGCATTACCGGGACAGGGGGCCGCAATCAGCCCCAGCATTTT.